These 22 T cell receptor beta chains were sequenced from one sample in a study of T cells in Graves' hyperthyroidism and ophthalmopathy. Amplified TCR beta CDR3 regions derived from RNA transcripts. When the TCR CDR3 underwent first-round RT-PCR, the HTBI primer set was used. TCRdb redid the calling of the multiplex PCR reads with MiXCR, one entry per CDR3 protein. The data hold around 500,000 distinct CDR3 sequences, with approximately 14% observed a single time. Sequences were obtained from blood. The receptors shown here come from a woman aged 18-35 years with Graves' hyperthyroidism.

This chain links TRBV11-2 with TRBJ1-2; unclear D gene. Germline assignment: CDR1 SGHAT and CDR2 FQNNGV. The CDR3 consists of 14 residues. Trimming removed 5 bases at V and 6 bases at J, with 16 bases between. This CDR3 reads CASSQDAWDHGYTF. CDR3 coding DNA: TGTGCCAGCAGCCAAGATGCGTGGGATCATGGCTACACCTTC.

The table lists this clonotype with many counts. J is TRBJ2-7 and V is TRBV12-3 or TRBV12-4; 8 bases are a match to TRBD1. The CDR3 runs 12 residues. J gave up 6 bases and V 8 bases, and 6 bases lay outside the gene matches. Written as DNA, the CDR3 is TGTGCCAGCGGACAGGGAACTCGCGAGCAGTACTTC. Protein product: CASGQGTREQYF.

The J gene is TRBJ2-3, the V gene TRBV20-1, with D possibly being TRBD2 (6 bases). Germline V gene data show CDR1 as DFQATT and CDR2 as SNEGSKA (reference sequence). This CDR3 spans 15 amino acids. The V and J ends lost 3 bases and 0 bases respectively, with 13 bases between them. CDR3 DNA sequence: TGCAGTGCTAGGTTCGGCGGGACTAGCACAGATACGCAGTATTTT. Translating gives CSARFGGTSTDTQYF.

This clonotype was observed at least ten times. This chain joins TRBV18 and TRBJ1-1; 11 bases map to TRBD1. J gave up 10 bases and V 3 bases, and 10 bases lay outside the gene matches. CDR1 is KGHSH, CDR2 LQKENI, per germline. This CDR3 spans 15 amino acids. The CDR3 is CASSPITTGTGGAFF. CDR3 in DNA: TGTGCCAGCTCACCTATTACTACCGGGACAGGGGGAGCTTTCTTT.

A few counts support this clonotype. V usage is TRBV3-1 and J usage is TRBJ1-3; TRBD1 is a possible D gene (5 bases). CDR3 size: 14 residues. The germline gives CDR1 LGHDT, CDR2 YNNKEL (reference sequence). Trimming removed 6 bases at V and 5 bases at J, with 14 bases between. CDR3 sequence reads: CASSTQALRNTIYF. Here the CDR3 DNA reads TGTGCCAGCAGTACACAGGCCCTCAGAAACACCATATATTTT.

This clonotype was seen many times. DNA of the CDR3: TGCAGTGCAGGCCCTTTAGCGGTTAACTCCTACGAGCAGTACTTC. This translates into CSAGPLAVNSYEQYF. The rearrangement links TRBV20-1 to TRBJ2-7; possible D gene TRBD2, 6 bases. Between the trimmed V and J ends, which lost 6 bases and 0 bases, there was a span of 18 bases. CDR1 is DFQATT, CDR2 SNEGSKA, per germline (reference sequence). This CDR3 contains 15 residues.

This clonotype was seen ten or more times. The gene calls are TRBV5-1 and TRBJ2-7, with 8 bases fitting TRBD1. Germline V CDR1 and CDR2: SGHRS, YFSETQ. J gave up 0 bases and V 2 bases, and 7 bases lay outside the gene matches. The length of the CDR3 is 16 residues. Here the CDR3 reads CASSFQGADLSYEQYF. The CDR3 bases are TGCGCCAGCAGCTTCCAGGGGGCGGATCTCTCCTACGAGCAGTACTTC.

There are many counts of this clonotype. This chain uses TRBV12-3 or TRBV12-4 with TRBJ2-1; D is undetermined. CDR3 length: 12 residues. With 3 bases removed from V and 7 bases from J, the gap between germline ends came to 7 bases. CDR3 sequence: CASSFRLNEQFF. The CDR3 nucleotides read TGTGCCAGCAGTTTCCGACTGAATGAGCAGTTCTTC.

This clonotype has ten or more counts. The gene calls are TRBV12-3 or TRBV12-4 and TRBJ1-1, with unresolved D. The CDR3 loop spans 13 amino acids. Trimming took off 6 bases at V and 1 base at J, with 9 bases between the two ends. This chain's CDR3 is CASSKDGNTEAFF. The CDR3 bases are TGTGCCAGCAGCAAGGACGGGAACACTGAAGCTTTCTTT.

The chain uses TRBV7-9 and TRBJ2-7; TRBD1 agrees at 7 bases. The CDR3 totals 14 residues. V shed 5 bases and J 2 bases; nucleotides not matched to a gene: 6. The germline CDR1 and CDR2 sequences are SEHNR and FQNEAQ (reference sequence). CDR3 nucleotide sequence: TGTGCCAGCAGCCTGGGACAGAATACCTACGAGCAGTACTTC. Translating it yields CASSLGQNTYEQYF.

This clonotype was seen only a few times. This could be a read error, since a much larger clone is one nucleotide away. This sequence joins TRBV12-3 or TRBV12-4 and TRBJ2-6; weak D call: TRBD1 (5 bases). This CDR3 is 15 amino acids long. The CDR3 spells CASSQTESEANVLTF. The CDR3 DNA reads TGTGCCAGCAGCCAGACAGAGTCTGAGGCCAACGTCCTGACTTTC.

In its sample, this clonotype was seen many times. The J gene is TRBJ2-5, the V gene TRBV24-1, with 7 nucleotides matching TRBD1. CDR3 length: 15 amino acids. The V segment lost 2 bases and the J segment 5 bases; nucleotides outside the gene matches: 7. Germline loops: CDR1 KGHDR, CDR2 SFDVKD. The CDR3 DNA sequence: TGTGCCACCAGTGATTCGACAGGGAGAGGGGAGACCCAGTACTTC. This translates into CATSDSTGRGETQYF.

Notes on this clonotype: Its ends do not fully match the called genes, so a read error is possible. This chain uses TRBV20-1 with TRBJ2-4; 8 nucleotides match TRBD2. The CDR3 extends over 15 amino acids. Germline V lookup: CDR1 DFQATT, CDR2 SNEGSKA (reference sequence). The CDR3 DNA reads TGCAGTGCTAGAGACCGAGGACTAGCCGAAAACATTCAGTACTTC. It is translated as CSARDRGLAENIQYF.

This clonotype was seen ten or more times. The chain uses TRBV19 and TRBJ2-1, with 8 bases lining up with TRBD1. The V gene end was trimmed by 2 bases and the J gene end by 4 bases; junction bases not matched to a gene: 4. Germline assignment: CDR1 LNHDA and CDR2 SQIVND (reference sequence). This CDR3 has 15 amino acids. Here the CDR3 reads CASSISQGAYNEQFF. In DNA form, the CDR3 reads TGTGCCAGTAGTATATCCCAGGGGGCATACAATGAGCAGTTCTTC.

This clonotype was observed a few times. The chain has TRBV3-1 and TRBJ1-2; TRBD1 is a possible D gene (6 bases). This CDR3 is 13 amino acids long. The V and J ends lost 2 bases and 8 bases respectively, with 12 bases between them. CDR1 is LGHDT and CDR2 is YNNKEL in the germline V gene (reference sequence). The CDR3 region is CASSQRGGSGYTF. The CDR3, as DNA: TGTGCCAGCAGCCAAAGGGGGGGGTCGGGCTACACCTTC.

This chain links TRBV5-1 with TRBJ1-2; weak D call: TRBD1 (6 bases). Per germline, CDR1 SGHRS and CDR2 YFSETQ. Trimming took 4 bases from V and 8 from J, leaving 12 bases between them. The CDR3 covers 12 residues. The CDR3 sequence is CASSGGQSGYTF. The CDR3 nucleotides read TGCGCCAGCAGCGGGGGACAAAGCGGCTACACCTTC.

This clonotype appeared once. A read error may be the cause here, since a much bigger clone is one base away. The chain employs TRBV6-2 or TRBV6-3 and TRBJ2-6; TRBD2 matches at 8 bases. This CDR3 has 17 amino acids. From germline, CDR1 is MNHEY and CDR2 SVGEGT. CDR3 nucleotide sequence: TGTGCCAGCAGGCCTTCGGGAGGGAATCCTGGGCCCAACGTCCTGACTTTC. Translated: CASRPSGGNPGPNVLTF.

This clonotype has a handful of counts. In DNA, the CDR3 is TGTGCCATCGCTCAGGGCGGGGTGGATACGCAGTATTTT. This sequence encodes CAIAQGGVDTQYF. J is TRBJ2-3 and V is TRBV10-3; a weak D match, TRBD2 (6 bases). Germline-derived CDR1 and CDR2 are ENHRY and SYGVKD. The CDR3 is 13 residues long. With 8 bases removed from V and 6 bases from J, the gap between germline ends came to 15 bases.

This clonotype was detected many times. CDR3 loop: CASSSPGLAGAYEQYF. The CDR3 DNA follows: TGTGCCAGCAGCTCTCCCGGCTTAGCGGGGGCCTACGAGCAGTACTTC. The chain uses TRBV11-2 and TRBJ2-7; the match to TRBD2 covers 9 bases. CDR3 length equals 16 residues. V was clipped by 4 bases and J by 2 bases; unmatched bases: 9. Germline CDR1 reads SGHAT; CDR2 reads FQNNGV.

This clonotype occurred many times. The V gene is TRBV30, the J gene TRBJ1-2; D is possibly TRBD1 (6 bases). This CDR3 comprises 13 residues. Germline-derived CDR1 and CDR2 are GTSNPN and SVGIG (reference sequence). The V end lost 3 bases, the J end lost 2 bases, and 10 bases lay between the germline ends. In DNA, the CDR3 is TGTGCCTGGAGGCCTGGACAGAACTATGGCTACACCTTC. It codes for CAWRPGQNYGYTF.

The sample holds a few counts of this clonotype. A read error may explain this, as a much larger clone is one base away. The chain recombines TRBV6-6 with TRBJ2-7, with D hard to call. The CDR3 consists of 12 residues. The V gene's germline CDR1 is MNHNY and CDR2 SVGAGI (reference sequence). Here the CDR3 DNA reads TGTGCCCGCAGTTACTCGAGTTCCGAGCAGTACTTC. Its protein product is CARSYSSSEQYF.

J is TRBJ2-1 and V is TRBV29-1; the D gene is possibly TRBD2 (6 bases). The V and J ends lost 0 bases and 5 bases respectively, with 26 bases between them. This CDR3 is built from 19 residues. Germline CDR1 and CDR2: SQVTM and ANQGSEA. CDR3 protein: CSVEDLLGGSRKRDNEQFF. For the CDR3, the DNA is TGCAGCGTTGAAGATCTTTTGGGGGGATCAAGAAAAAGAGACAATGAGCAGTTCTTC.